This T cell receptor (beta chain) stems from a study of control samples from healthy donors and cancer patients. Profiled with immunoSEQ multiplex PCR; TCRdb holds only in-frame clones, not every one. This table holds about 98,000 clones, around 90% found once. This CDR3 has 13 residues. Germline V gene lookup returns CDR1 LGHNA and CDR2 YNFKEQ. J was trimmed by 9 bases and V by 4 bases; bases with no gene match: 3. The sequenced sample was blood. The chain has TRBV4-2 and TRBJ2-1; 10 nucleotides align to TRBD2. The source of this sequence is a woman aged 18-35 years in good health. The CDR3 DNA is TGTGCCAGCAGCCGGGGACTAGCGCCTGAGCAGTTCTTC. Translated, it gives CASSRGLAPEQFF.